A selection of T cell receptor beta chains follows, all from one sample in a study of cytomegalovirus exposure and HLA in healthy donors. Profiling relied on immunoSEQ multiplex PCR, and the TCRdb table lists in-frame clones only, not all of them. The table has around 170,000 clones, roughly four fifths seen once. Material: PBMCs. Receptors originate from a middle-aged man in good health and CMV-seronegative. Both conserved end residues are part of each CDR3. A D gene is named only where the DNA matches it firmly. A row's size may be missing; if present it is once, few, many or a size class.

v_call	clone_size	d_call	j_call	cdr3_length	cdr3_aa	cdr3_nt
TRBV30	-	-	TRBJ1-3	16	CAWSAGRIRSGNTIYF	TGTGCCTGGAGTGCCGGGAGGATTCGCTCTGGAAACACCATATATTTT
TRBV19	few	TRBD2	TRBJ2-1	15	CASSIGLAVNNEQFF	TGTGCCAGTAGTATCGGACTAGCGGTTAACAATGAGCAGTTCTTC
TRBV19	-	-	TRBJ1-5	15	CASSIESGGNQPQHF	TGTGCCAGTAGTATCGAATCGGGAGGCAATCAGCCCCAGCATTTT
TRBV6-5	-	TRBD2	TRBJ2-7	14	CASSPSGESYEQYF	TGTGCCAGCAGTCCTAGCGGGGAATCCTACGAGCAGTACTTC
TRBV28	-	TRBD2	TRBJ2-3	18	CASSPSAPGGSSTDTQYF	TGTGCCAGCAGTCCATCCGCCCCGGGGGGATCTAGCACAGATACGCAGTATTTT
TRBV28	once	TRBD1	TRBJ2-7	14	CASSYGQVGYEQYF	TGTGCCAGCAGTTACGGACAGGTCGGCTACGAGCAGTACTTC
TRBV29-1	-	-	TRBJ2-7	15	CSVELAAAGLGEQYF	TGCAGCGTTGAATTGGCGGCGGCCGGTTTAGGCGAGCAGTACTTC
TRBV7-9	-	TRBD2	TRBJ2-5	18	CASSSPRRLAGREETQYF	TGTGCCAGCAGCTCCCCCCGAAGGCTAGCGGGTAGGGAAGAGACCCAGTACTTC
TRBV10-3	-	TRBD1	TRBJ2-2	16	CAISGDRDANTGELFF	TGTGCCATCAGTGGGGACAGGGATGCGAACACCGGGGAGCTGTTTTTT
TRBV19	few	-	TRBJ1-1	13	CASLSKPNTEAFF	TGTGCCAGTCTGTCCAAGCCGAACACTGAAGCTTTCTTT
TRBV5-6	-	TRBD2	TRBJ2-1	15	CASSLGLAGGDEQFF	TGTGCCAGCAGCTTGGGACTAGCGGGAGGGGATGAGCAGTTCTTC
TRBV5-1	-	-	TRBJ2-1	15	CASSLERPSYNEQFF	TGCGCCAGCAGCTTGGAGAGGCCCTCCTACAATGAGCAGTTCTTC
TRBV2	-	TRBD1	TRBJ2-3	16	CASSKGGPQGGDTQYF	TGTGCCAGCAGTAAAGGGGGCCCACAGGGTGGAGATACGCAGTATTTT
TRBV7-9	few	-	TRBJ1-5	13	CASSHEVDQPQHF	TGTGCCAGCAGCCACGAGGTCGATCAGCCCCAGCATTTT
TRBV19	-	-	TRBJ1-1	13	CASSTQQGSEAFF	TGTGCCAGTAGTACCCAACAGGGTAGTGAAGCTTTCTTT
TRBV6-4	-	TRBD1	TRBJ2-3	13	CASSGTGTDTQYF	TGTGCCAGCAGCGGGACAGGGACAGATACGCAGTATTTT
TRBV9	-	TRBD1	TRBJ1-6	15	CASSVEGQPNSPLHF	TGTGCCAGCAGCGTAGAGGGACAGCCTAATTCACCCCTCCACTTT
TRBV18	-	TRBD1	TRBJ1-2	14	CASSPGQGIYGYTF	TGTGCCAGCTCACCGGGACAGGGGATCTATGGCTACACCTTC
TRBV4-2	once	-	TRBJ1-3	17	CASSQELASYSGNTIYF	TGTGCCAGCAGCCAAGAACTCGCTTCTTACTCTGGAAACACCATATATTTT
TRBV2	-	-	TRBJ2-5	15	CASSERRGPQETQYF	TGTGCCAGCAGTGAAAGGAGGGGGCCCCAAGAGACCCAGTACTTC
TRBV29-1	-	TRBD2	TRBJ2-2	16	CSVLQAGLERSGELFF	TGCAGCGTCCTCCAGGCGGGACTAGAAAGATCCGGGGAGCTGTTTTTT
TRBV7-2	once	-	TRBJ2-1	19	CASSRSSASREHRRNEQFF	TGTGCCAGCAGCCGCTCTTCGGCCTCGCGGGAACACCGTAGGAATGAGCAGTTCTTC
TRBV5-8	-	TRBD1	TRBJ2-7	14	CASRRSWTGDEQYF	TGTGCCAGCAGACGATCTTGGACAGGGGACGAGCAGTACTTC
TRBV19	-	TRBD1	TRBJ2-7	15	CASSRSGTGAYEQYF	TGTGCCAGTAGTCGTTCCGGGACAGGGGCCTACGAGCAGTACTTC
TRBV27	-	TRBD1	TRBJ1-4	14	CASSPDRGMEKLFF	TGTGCCAGCAGTCCGGACAGGGGGATGGAAAAACTGTTTTTT
TRBV6-5	-	-	TRBJ1-1	15	CASSYSGAMNTEAFF	TGTGCCAGCAGTTACTCGGGGGCGATGAACACTGAAGCTTTCTTT
TRBV6-1	-	-	TRBJ2-7	15	CASRETSLFSYEQYF	TGTGCCAGCAGAGAGACAAGCCTCTTCTCCTACGAGCAGTACTTC
TRBV6-1	-	TRBD2	TRBJ2-3	14	CASSEGLAPDTQYF	TGTGCCAGCAGTGAGGGACTAGCGCCGGATACGCAGTATTTT
TRBV7-3	-	TRBD2	TRBJ2-3	16	CASSPTAGEVTDTQYF	TGTGCCAGCAGCCCGACGGCGGGAGAAGTCACAGATACGCAGTATTTT
TRBV20-1	-	-	TRBJ2-7	10	CSATQYEQYF	TGCAGTGCTACCCAATACGAGCAGTACTTC
TRBV12-5	-	TRBD2	TRBJ2-3	18	CASGTGTSGIGGTDTQYF	TGTGCTAGTGGCACCGGGACTAGCGGGATCGGGGGCACAGATACGCAGTATTTT
TRBV7-9	-	TRBD2	TRBJ2-1	19	CASSSSSGRATPLYNEQFF	TGTGCCAGCAGCTCTTCTAGCGGGAGAGCCACTCCACTTTACAATGAGCAGTTCTTC
TRBV27	-	TRBD1	TRBJ2-3	18	CASSALTGIQTSTDTQYF	TGTGCCAGCAGTGCCCTGACAGGGATCCAAACTAGCACAGATACGCAGTATTTT
TRBV4-1	-	TRBD2	TRBJ2-1	14	CASSFQREAREQFF	TGCGCCAGCAGTTTCCAGCGGGAGGCTCGGGAGCAGTTCTTC
TRBV7-9	-	-	TRBJ1-4	13	CASSFSGREKLFF	TGTGCCAGCAGCTTTTCTGGGAGGGAAAAACTGTTTTTT
TRBV6-6	-	TRBD1	TRBJ2-1	15	CASTAPDRGKNEQFF	TGTGCCAGCACTGCACCGGACAGGGGTAAGAATGAGCAGTTCTTC